This entry lists 3 T cell receptor beta chains sequenced from one sample in a study of T-cell reconstitution after alpha-beta-depleted transplantation in children. The TCRbeta library was prepared with unique molecular identifiers. One entry per CDR3 protein, called by TCRdb with MiXCR from the PCR reads. The sample has approximately 240,000 distinct CDR3 sequences, approximately 10% seen once. This material consisted of PBMCs from the stem cell graft donor, taken from the stem cell graft. These receptors were taken from a human donor who donated a stem cell graft to a child with acute lymphoblastic leukemia.

The chain recombines TRBV7-8 with TRBJ1-2; a possible D gene is TRBD1 (5 bases). The CDR3 totals 14 residues. Trimming took off 3 bases at V and 2 bases at J, with 10 bases between the two ends. Germline V gene sequence: CDR1 SGHVS, CDR2 FQNEAQ. In nucleotides, the CDR3 is TGTGCCAGCAGCTTTGCTGAGGGGAACTATGGCTACACCTTC. Encoded protein: CASSFAEGNYGYTF. The variable domain in full, completed from reference TRBV7-8 and TRBJ1-2, reads GAGVSQSPRYKVAKRGQDVALRCDPISGHVSLFWYQQALGQGPEFLTYFQNEAQLDKSGLPSDRFFAERPEGSVSTLKIQRTQQEDSAVYLCASSFAEGNYGYTFGSGTRLTVV.

As for this clonotype: A read error is possible here, since a much larger clone lies one base away. Lacking the conserved final phenylalanine or tryptophan, this CDR3 likely reflects a read error. The V gene is TRBV6-1, the J gene TRBJ1-1; 10 bases map to TRBD1. Unmatched junction bases numbered 5, after V lost 7 bases and J lost 6 bases. This CDR3 has 13 residues. Per the germline V gene, CDR1 is MNHNS and CDR2 is SASEGT. This chain's CDR3 is CASTRGQGSEAFS. DNA for the CDR3: TGTGCCAGCACCCGGGGACAGGGGTCTGAAGCTTTCTCT.

The chain is built from TRBV11-2 and TRBJ2-2; 9 bases match TRBD1. Per the germline V gene, CDR1 is SGHAT and CDR2 is FQNNGV. The CDR3 sequence is 16 residues long. Trimming at V came to 2 bases and at J to 5 bases, leaving 6 bases not matched to a gene. Here the CDR3 reads CASSLLGQGWTGELFF. The CDR3 nucleotides are TGTGCCAGCAGCTTATTAGGACAGGGGTGGACCGGGGAGCTGTTTTTT.